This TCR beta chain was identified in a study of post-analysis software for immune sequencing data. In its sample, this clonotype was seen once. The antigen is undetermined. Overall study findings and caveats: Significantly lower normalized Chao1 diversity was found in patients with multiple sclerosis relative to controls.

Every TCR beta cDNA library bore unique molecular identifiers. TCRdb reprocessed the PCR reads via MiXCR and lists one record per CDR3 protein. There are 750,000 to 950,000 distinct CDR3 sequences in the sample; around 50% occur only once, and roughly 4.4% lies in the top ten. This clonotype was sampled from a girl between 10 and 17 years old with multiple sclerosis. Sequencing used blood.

CDR3 bases: TGTGCCAGCACCATGGGGCAGAATTCCTACGAGCAGTACTTC. This gives the protein CASTMGQNSYEQYF. The genes are TRBV12-3 or TRBV12-4 and TRBJ2-7; maybe TRBD1 (5 bases). This CDR3 is 14 amino acids long. Trimming shortened V by 7 bases and J by 1 base, and 14 bases separated the two germline ends.